Listed below are T cell receptor beta chains from one sample, sequenced in a study of CXCR3-negative and CXCR3-positive naive CD8 T cells. TCRdb reanalyzed the 5' RACE reads, giving one entry per CDR3 protein sequence and no DNA. Here the sample table reports 37,000 or so distinct CDR3 sequences. What was sequenced was memory CD8+ T cells from blood. Receptor source: a human donor in good health. Some clones in this sample may be carry-over from other donors' samples. Both conserved end residues are part of each CDR3.

j_gene | v_gene | CDR3aa
TRBJ2-3 | TRBV7-6 | CASSSISDTQYF
TRBJ2-7 | TRBV27 | CASSQPRLAGEQYF
TRBJ2-2 | TRBV6-2/TRBV6-3 | CASSYENTGELFF
TRBJ2-7 | TRBV6-2/TRBV6-3 | CASSPSGAHYEQYF
TRBJ2-5 | TRBV3-1 | CASRRIAGVLSEETQYF
TRBJ2-5 | TRBV29-1 | CSVSGGADSTETQYF
TRBJ2-7 | TRBV9 | CASSEDGDRLAEQYF
TRBJ2-7 | TRBV27 | CASSFGEDYEQYF
TRBJ2-7 | TRBV6-2/TRBV6-3 | CASSYNRRASSPYEQYF
TRBJ2-7 | TRBV7-2 | CAIAGTSIYEQYF
TRBJ1-4 | TRBV7-9 | CASSQRDRHEKLFF
TRBJ2-2 | TRBV14 | CASSVTHTGELFF
TRBJ2-1 | TRBV7-9 | CASSHRDYPNEQFF
TRBJ2-1 | TRBV29-1 | CSVPLGREQFF
TRBJ2-1 | TRBV7-9 | CASSLGLRDKIF
TRBJ2-1 | TRBV25-1 | CASSVADYHYNEQFF
TRBJ1-5 | TRBV29-1 | CSTGEGLGQPQHF
TRBJ2-1 | TRBV29-1 | CSVEEEVYRAKAFEQFF
TRBJ2-1 | TRBV28 | CASTPGMSGRIHEQFF
TRBJ1-5 | TRBV4-1 | CASSSREGGNQPQHF
TRBJ1-5 | TRBV6-6 | CASAGTVTNQPQHF
TRBJ2-2 | TRBV27 | CASRNRGSTGELFF
TRBJ2-7 | TRBV12-3/TRBV12-4 | CASSLDTYEQYF
TRBJ1-1 | TRBV4-3 | CASSQDWGRNTEAFF
TRBJ1-1 | TRBV7-9 | CASRAGTENTEAFF
TRBJ2-7 | TRBV29-1 | CSVESLHSYEQYF
TRBJ2-5 | TRBV28 | CASSHSPGEQWMETQYF
TRBJ2-2 | TRBV27 | CASSLYPAVYTGELFF
TRBJ1-5 | TRBV7-9 | CASSGTGGIQPQHF
TRBJ2-1 | TRBV6-2/TRBV6-3 | CASSLSGGDANEQFF
TRBJ2-1 | TRBV7-3 | CASSLDGKGYEQFF
TRBJ1-2 | TRBV20-1 | CSASAPDYGYTF
TRBJ2-4 | TRBV15 | CATSRDGPSGGSYLNIQYF
TRBJ1-2 | TRBV7-9 | CASSSLWDSQYGYTF
TRBJ1-1 | TRBV7-8 | CASRHPVDRGTYF
TRBJ2-3 | TRBV7-9 | CASPPNDARFTDTQYF
TRBJ2-3 | TRBV29-1 | CSVEDEPTSVTDTQYF
TRBJ1-1 | TRBV9 | CASSGRDSPNTEAFF
TRBJ2-3 | TRBV27 | CASMGADTQYF
TRBJ2-1 | TRBV20-1 | CSAPREGDYNEQFF
TRBJ1-5 | TRBV6-5 | CASSNGAYQPQHF
TRBJ2-3 | TRBV12-3/TRBV12-4 | CASSLAAGTGTDTQYF
TRBJ2-5 | TRBV5-5 | CASGREEETQYF
TRBJ2-1 | TRBV11-2 | CASSLDPTGLRLRSYNEQFF
TRBJ2-7 | TRBV29-1 | CSVERRGSSSYEQYF
TRBJ2-1 | TRBV14 | CASSPGREAEQFF
TRBJ2-1 | TRBV7-6 | CASSNLAGGPNFLEQFF
TRBJ1-6 | TRBV4-3 | CASSQTLTGGQWNSPLHF
TRBJ2-2 | TRBV10-3 | CAIIKTNTGELFF
TRBJ2-7 | TRBV6-2/TRBV6-3 | CASRDGTSYEQYF
TRBJ2-1 | TRBV28 | CASSFLVGDRNEQFF
TRBJ2-3 | TRBV29-1 | CSVEGTSGDSTDTQYF
TRBJ2-1 | TRBV30 | CAWSVLLSDEQFF